This T cell receptor (beta chain) emerged from a study of CD8 T cells in ankylosing spondylitis. Findings of the study overall: Disease-linked clones bore a CD8+ phenotype, appearing relatively rarely in peripheral blood. One TCR beta motif, made up of 7 or 8 highly homologous variants, appeared characteristic of ankylosing spondylitis blood. Disease-linked clones reportedly showed significant enrichment in matched ankylosing spondylitis synovial fluid.

Quantitative barcoded 5'-RACE was used to prepare TCR beta libraries. A single record per CDR3 protein comes from TCRdb applying MiXCR to the 5' RACE reads. The sample lists 250,000 or so distinct CDR3 sequences, around 10% occurring once. The sample holds many counts of this clonotype. Antigen specificity is unknown. CDR1 is DFQATT and CDR2 is SNEGSKA in the germline V gene (reference sequence). The CDR3 sequence is 15 residues long. V was cut by 0 bases and J by 0 bases, with 11 bases left in between. This clonotype was obtained from a male donor with ankylosing spondylitis or in good health (not recorded which). The V call is TRBV20-1, the J call TRBJ1-1; D may be TRBD1 (5 bases). Sequencing was carried out using blood, either unsorted or a sorted T cell fraction (not recorded which). Here the CDR3 reads CSARDWRQMNTEAFF. The CDR3, as DNA: TGCAGTGCTAGAGATTGGAGACAGATGAACACTGAAGCTTTCTTT.